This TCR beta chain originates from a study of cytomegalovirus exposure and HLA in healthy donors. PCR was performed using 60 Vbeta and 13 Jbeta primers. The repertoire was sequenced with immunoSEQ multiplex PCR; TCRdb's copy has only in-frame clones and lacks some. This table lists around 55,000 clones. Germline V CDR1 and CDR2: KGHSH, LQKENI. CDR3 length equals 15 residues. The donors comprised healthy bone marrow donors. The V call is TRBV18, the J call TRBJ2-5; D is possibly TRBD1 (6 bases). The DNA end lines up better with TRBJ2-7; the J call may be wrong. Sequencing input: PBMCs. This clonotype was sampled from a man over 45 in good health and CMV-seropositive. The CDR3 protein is CASSPSLDSSYEQYF. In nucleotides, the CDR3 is TGTGCCAGCTCACCATCCCTGGACAGCTCCTACGAGCAGTACTTC.